Listed here are 30 T cell receptor beta chains from one sample, sequenced in a study of blood T cell repertoires in COVID-19. Sequencing used immunoSEQ multiplex PCR; TCRdb keeps in-frame clones, though not all of them. The data contain some 240,000 clones, over 75% of them singletons. Sequences were obtained from peripheral blood. The receptor source for this set is a human donor in a cohort sampled during active COVID-19.

The rearrangement uses TRBV5-1 and TRBJ2-5; 14 bases align to TRBD2. The germline V gene encodes CDR1 SGHRS and CDR2 YFSETQ. V shed 4 bases and J 6 bases; nucleotides not matched to a gene: 11. This CDR3 comprises 17 residues. This chain's CDR3 is CASSEGLAGVGEQTQYF. As DNA, the CDR3 is TGCGCCAGCAGCGAGGGACTAGCGGGAGTAGGAGAGCAGACCCAGTACTTC.

This clone was recorded a few times. This rearrangement joins TRBV2 to TRBJ2-3; 7 bases align to TRBD2. The CDR3 runs to 13 residues. Germline V gene data show CDR1 as SNHLY and CDR2 as FYNNEI. V gave up 4 bases and J gave up 8 bases; unmatched junction bases: 6. CDR3 protein: CASSVLAEITQYF. In DNA, the CDR3 is TGTGCCAGCAGTGTGCTAGCGGAGATTACGCAGTATTTT.

This clone appeared a single time. V and J are TRBV25-1 and TRBJ2-5; TRBD2 is a possible D gene (7 bases). The germline V gene encodes CDR1 MGHDK and CDR2 SYGVNS. Between the trimmed V and J ends, which lost 8 bases and 3 bases, there was a span of 19 bases. This CDR3 is 15 amino acids long. CDR3 protein: CASAPRAGAKETQYF. DNA of the CDR3: TGTGCCAGCGCCCCACGGGCGGGGGCAAAAGAGACCCAGTACTTC.

This clone was found once. The chain has TRBV5-8 and TRBJ2-7; D not resolved. The CDR3 totals 15 residues. With 4 bases removed from V and 3 bases from J, the gap between germline ends came to 17 bases. Germline CDR1 SGHTS, CDR2 YDEGEE. In DNA form, the CDR3 reads TGTGCCAGCAGCCCTGCAGGATCCCGGATCTACGAGCAGTACTTC. Protein product: CASSPAGSRIYEQYF.

Points on this clone: Other DNA sequences of this sample code for an identical CDR3. This sequence joins TRBV18 and TRBJ1-5, with 9 bases that match TRBD1. This CDR3 is built from 13 residues. V shed 2 bases, J shed 7 bases, and the junction held 0 bases outside the gene matches. Looked up from germline, CDR1 is KGHSH and CDR2 is LQKENI. The CDR3 loop is CASSPGQGQPQHF. The CDR3 DNA reads TGTGCCAGCTCACCAGGACAGGGGCAGCCCCAGCATTTT.

V usage is TRBV7-9 and J usage is TRBJ1-2; D gene uncertain. This CDR3 region has 18 residues. The V and J ends lost 5 bases and 0 bases respectively, with 22 bases between them. The germline V gene encodes CDR1 SEHNR and CDR2 FQNEAQ (reference sequence). The DNA of the CDR3 is TGTGCCAGCAGCACCCACCAGGAATTCTACTCAGCTAACTATGGCTACACCTTC. Translated: CASSTHQEFYSANYGYTF. The whole variable domain, remainder taken from reference TRBV7-9 and TRBJ1-2, is DTGVSQNPRHKITKRGQNVTFRCDPISEHNRLYWYRQTLGQGPEFLTYFQNEAQLEKSRLLSDRFSAERPKGSFSTLEIQRTEQGDSAMYLCASSTHQEFYSANYGYTFGSGTRLTVV.

The CDR3 DNA reads as TGTGCCAGCAGCTCCCGGGACAGTGGCTATGGCTACACCTTC. Protein: CASSSRDSGYGYTF. J is TRBJ1-2 and V is TRBV7-8, with 7 bases aligning to TRBD1. J was trimmed by 4 bases and V by 4 bases; bases with no gene match: 6. The CDR3 runs to 14 residues. From germline, CDR1 is SGHVS and CDR2 FQNEAQ.

The genes are TRBV9 and TRBJ1-5; D unclear. Germline CDR1 reads SGDLS; CDR2 reads YYNGEE. V was shortened by 0 bases and J by 0 bases, with 4 bases between the two germline ends. The CDR3 is 14 amino acids. The CDR3 coding sequence is TGTGCCAGCAGCGTAGGAGATAGCAATCAGCCCCAGCATTTT. Translated, it gives CASSVGDSNQPQHF.

This CDR3 reads CASSVSWSGWKQETQYF. In nucleotides, the CDR3 is TGTGCCAGCAGCGTAAGTTGGTCGGGATGGAAGCAAGAGACCCAGTACTTC. The chain couples TRBV9 to TRBJ2-5, with a tentative D call TRBD2 (5 bases). The CDR3 totals 17 residues. With 1 base removed from V and 2 bases from J, the gap between germline ends came to 18 bases. The V gene's germline CDR1 is SGDLS and CDR2 YYNGEE.

The chain links TRBV7-2 to TRBJ2-2; D might be TRBD1 (5 bases). The germline CDR1 and CDR2 sequences are SGHTA and FQGNSA. V was pared by 3 bases and J by 7 bases, with 24 bases between. The CDR3 totals 18 residues. The CDR3 DNA reads TGTGCCAGCAGCTTCGGGTTGTGGGGCGTTCGAAGAGGCGGGGAGCTGTTTTTT. It encodes CASSFGLWGVRRGGELFF.

In DNA, the CDR3 is TGTGCCAGTAGTGCCCAAGTAGCATTTGTTCAGCATTTT. It is translated as CASSAQVAFVQHF. The chain combines TRBV19 with TRBJ1-5; D is ambiguous. Trimming took off 5 bases at V and 13 bases at J, with 18 bases between the two ends. This CDR3 contains 13 residues. Germline CDR1 and CDR2: LNHDA and SQIVND (reference sequence).

This sequence joins TRBV7-2 and TRBJ2-1; 9 bases map to TRBD2. Losses at the gene ends were 0 bases for V and 0 bases for J; bases not matched to a gene: 6. This CDR3 comprises 18 residues. CDR1 is SGHTA, CDR2 FQGNSA, per germline. The CDR3 region has the DNA TGTGCCAGCAGCTTAGCACTAGCGGGCACTTTCTCCTACAATGAGCAGTTCTTC. Amino acids: CASSLALAGTFSYNEQFF.

V and J are TRBV15 and TRBJ2-1, with D perhaps matching TRBD1 (6 bases). V was cut by 4 bases and J by 10 bases, with 17 bases left in between. The CDR3 sequence is 14 residues long. The germline gives CDR1 LNHNV, CDR2 YYDKDF (reference sequence). Here the CDR3 reads CATSTPRWGPEQFF. The CDR3 DNA reads as TGTGCCACCAGCACCCCTAGGTGGGGGCCCGAGCAGTTCTTC.

In DNA form, the CDR3 reads TGTGCCAGCAGCCAAGCGGAGCTAGCGGGAGATCTCGGGGAGCTGTTTTTT. It specifies CASSQAELAGDLGELFF. V usage is TRBV4-2 and J usage is TRBJ2-2, with 10 nucleotides matching TRBD2. The V gene end was trimmed by 1 base and the J gene end by 7 bases; junction bases not matched to a gene: 9. In germline, CDR1 is LGHNA, CDR2 YNFKEQ. The length of the CDR3 is 17 residues.

The chain combines TRBV24-1 with TRBJ1-1; D gene uncertain. Looked up from germline, CDR1 is KGHDR and CDR2 is SFDVKD. This CDR3 spans 14 amino acids. V lost 5 bases to trimming and J lost 6 bases, with 15 bases between them. CDR3 in DNA: TGTGCCACCAGTGGGGGAGGGTTCGGGGCTGAAGCTTTCTTT. Translating gives CATSGGGFGAEAFF.

V usage is TRBV7-2 and J usage is TRBJ2-7, with 8 bases matching TRBD1. Germline V gene data show CDR1 as SGHTA and CDR2 as FQGNSA. The ends lost 3 bases at V and 0 bases at J; junction bases unmatched: 13. There are 18 residues in the CDR3. CDR3 protein: CASSFGPSRDRYSYEQYF. As DNA, the CDR3 is TGTGCCAGCAGCTTCGGCCCGTCCCGGGACAGGTACTCCTACGAGCAGTACTTC.

The rearrangement uses TRBV19 and TRBJ2-2; TRBD2 matches 9 bases. Per germline, CDR1 LNHDA and CDR2 SQIVND (reference sequence). With 5 bases clipped from V and 2 bases from J, the junction kept 18 bases outside the gene matches. The CDR3 contains 20 residues. CDR3 loop: CASSYPGTSPFSRNTGELFF. DNA for the CDR3: TGTGCCAGTAGTTACCCCGGGACTAGCCCCTTCAGTAGAAACACCGGGGAGCTGTTTTTT.

V gene TRBV3-1 (or the pseudogene TRBV3-2) combines with J gene TRBJ2-1; 12 bases match TRBD2. The CDR3 has 15 residues. The germline gives CDR1 LGHDT, CDR2 YNNKEL (reference sequence). Trimming cost V 5 bases and J 5 bases; bases outside gene matches: 4. The CDR3 region has the DNA TGTGCCAGCAGCATGGGACTAGCGGGCAACAATGAGCAGTTCTTC. The encoded protein is CASSMGLAGNNEQFF.

This clone was seen just once. This chain joins TRBV19 and TRBJ1-3; D uncertain. The CDR3 has 12 amino acids. Germline CDR1 LNHDA, CDR2 SQIVND (reference sequence). V was clipped by 5 bases and J by 7 bases, with 9 bases between them. The CDR3 loop reads CASSLPGNTIYF. CDR3 bases: TGTGCCAGTAGTCTCCCGGGGAACACCATATATTTT.

The J gene is TRBJ2-7, the V gene TRBV6-5, with D possibly TRBD2 on 5 matching bases. Germline V gene data show CDR1 as MNHEY and CDR2 as SVGAGI. There are 13 residues in the CDR3. Between the trimmed V and J ends, which lost 6 bases and 3 bases, there was a span of 12 bases. The CDR3 DNA reads TGTGCCAGCAGCCCCCGGGGTATCTACGAGCAGTACTTC. It translates to CASSPRGIYEQYF.

This rearrangement joins TRBV4-2 to TRBJ2-2; D perhaps matches TRBD2 (7 bases). Germline CDR1 LGHNA, CDR2 YNFKEQ. The V and J ends lost 0 bases and 5 bases respectively, with 13 bases between them. This CDR3 has 16 amino acids. CDR3 in amino acids: CASSQEWGGLTGELFF. CDR3 sequence (DNA): TGTGCCAGCAGCCAAGAGTGGGGGGGGCTGACCGGGGAGCTGTTTTTT.

The V gene is TRBV7-3, the J gene TRBJ2-3; tentatively, D is TRBD2 (6 bases). The CDR3 consists of 15 residues. CDR1 is SGHTA, CDR2 FQGTGA, per germline. Trimming left V 2 bases short and J 3 bases short, with 12 bases between. CDR3 sequence: CASSLRGIYTDTQYF. DNA of the CDR3: TGTGCCAGCAGCTTACGGGGGATATATACAGATACGCAGTATTTT.

The chain has TRBV10-3 and TRBJ2-3; TRBD2 might be the D (6 bases). V gave up 4 bases and J gave up 2 bases, with 19 bases separating them. The CDR3 runs to 17 residues. Germline CDR1 is ENHRY and CDR2 is SYGVKD. In DNA form, the CDR3 reads TGTGCCATCAGTGGATCGACTAGTCGGGCCCTCACAGATACGCAGTATTTT. This encodes CAISGSTSRALTDTQYF.

This sequence joins TRBV24-1 and TRBJ1-1; D unclear. Germline V gene data show CDR1 as KGHDR and CDR2 as SFDVKD. The CDR3 is 14 residues long. Trimming removed 7 bases at V and 5 bases at J, with 16 bases between. For the CDR3, the DNA is TGTGCCACCAGCTCTTCCGAAGGGAGAACTGAAGCTTTCTTT. The encoded protein is CATSSSEGRTEAFF.

The chain carries TRBV3-1 (or the pseudogene TRBV3-2) and TRBJ2-7, with 8 bases that match TRBD2. The germline V gene has CDR1 LGHDT and CDR2 YNNKEL (reference sequence). With V trimmed by 4 bases and J by 12 bases, 11 bases remained unmatched. The CDR3 runs 13 residues. CDR3 coding DNA: TGTGCCAGCAGCCCCCTGAGAAGCGGGAGTTTGTACTTC. It codes for CASSPLRSGSLYF.

This CDR3 is CASSIPSGRAGEQFF. The CDR3 bases are TGTGCCAGTAGTATACCTAGCGGGAGGGCCGGTGAGCAGTTCTTC. The chain recombines TRBV19 with TRBJ2-1; TRBD2 matches 12 bases. The CDR3 has 15 amino acids. The V segment lost 2 bases and the J segment 9 bases; nucleotides outside the gene matches: 5. Germline V gene sequence: CDR1 LNHDA, CDR2 SQIVND (reference sequence).

This clone was seen just once. The chain couples TRBV13 to TRBJ2-7, with D possibly being TRBD2 (6 bases). V dropped 5 bases and J dropped 3 bases, with 23 bases sitting between them. This CDR3 region has 17 residues. Per the germline V gene, CDR1 is PRHDT and CDR2 is FYEKMQ (reference sequence). The CDR3 here is CASSDRGQRGGYYEQYF. DNA of the CDR3: TGTGCCAGCAGCGACCGAGGTCAGAGGGGAGGATACTACGAGCAGTACTTC. Full variable domain (outside the CDR3, taken from reference TRBV13 and TRBJ2-7): AAGVIQSPRHLIKEKRETATLKCYPIPRHDTVYWYQQGPGQDPQFLISFYEKMQSDKGSIPDRFSAQQFSDYHSELNMSSLELGDSALYFCASSDRGQRGGYYEQYFGPGTRLTVT.

This chain connects TRBV10-3 to TRBJ1-1; TRBD1 agrees at 7 bases. V gave up 10 bases and J gave up 0 bases; unmatched junction bases: 8. Germline-derived CDR1 and CDR2 are ENHRY and SYGVKD. This CDR3 region has 14 residues. The CDR3 loop reads CATRDSDMNTEAFF. The CDR3 DNA is TGTGCCACCAGGGACAGCGACATGAACACTGAAGCTTTCTTT.

The DNA of the CDR3 is TGTGCCGGGATAGACAGGGAGTATCCGATCTATGGCTACACCTTC. Protein product: CAGIDREYPIYGYTF. The chain uses TRBV2 and TRBJ1-2; 7 bases fit TRBD1. The CDR3 extends over 15 amino acids. CDR1 SNHLY and CDR2 FYNNEI come from the germline V gene. V shed 11 bases and J 4 bases; nucleotides not matched to a gene: 16.

The chain couples TRBV20-1 to TRBJ1-2, with TRBD1 identical over 7 bases. The germline V gene has CDR1 DFQATT and CDR2 SNEGSKA (reference sequence). J was trimmed by 7 bases and V by 3 bases; bases with no gene match: 8. The CDR3 is made up of 13 amino acids. The CDR3 sequence is CSASSTGTFGYTF. CDR3 DNA sequence: TGCAGTGCTAGTTCGACAGGGACTTTTGGCTACACCTTC.